This is a list of T cell receptor beta chains from one sample in a study of blood T cells in healthy people across ages. Using its own MiXCR run on the 5' RACE reads, TCRdb lists one record per CDR3 protein. The sample lists over 1,300,000 distinct CDR3 sequences; approximately 63% were seen once. What was sequenced was blood. These receptors were obtained from a man between 18 and 35 years old in good health. CDR3s include the opening cysteine and the closing phenylalanine or tryptophan. The D gene is left open where the match is weak. Clone size is not always given. Where it is, it says once, few, many or a class for expanded clones.

j_call d_call v_call clone_size cdr3_nt cdr3_aa
TRBJ1-5 NA TRBV6-5 few TGTGCCAGTCAGGGTCCCAATCAGCCCCAGCATTTT CASQGPNQPQHF
TRBJ2-7 TRBD2 TRBV11-2 NA TGTGCCAGCAGCTATTCTAGCGGGAGTGTTTACGAGCAGTACTTC CASSYSSGSVYEQYF
TRBJ1-4 NA TRBV29-1 NA TGCAGCGTTTCCGGAGAGGCAGGACGATCTCCTCTTGAAAAACTGTTTTTT CSVSGEAGRSPLEKLFF
TRBJ2-1 NA TRBV27 many TGTGCCAGCGGCTTGTGGGGGGACATCAACAATGAGCAGTTCTTC CASGLWGDINNEQFF
TRBJ2-5 NA TRBV6-5 NA TGTGCCAGCAGTTACTCGTGGCGGTCACAAGAGACCCAGTACTTC CASSYSWRSQETQYF
TRBJ2-7 TRBD1 TRBV13 NA TGTGCCAGCAGCGAAAGGACCGGGACAGCACGCTACGAGCAGTACTTC CASSERTGTARYEQYF
TRBJ1-2 NA TRBV6-1 once TGTGCCAGCCAGGGGTCGAGAGCATTCGGCTACACCTTC CASQGSRAFGYTF
TRBJ2-4 NA TRBV27 few TGTGCCAGCAGTTCCCGGGACATACTAGCCAAAAACATTCAGTACTTC CASSSRDILAKNIQYF
TRBJ2-1 NA TRBV29-1 few TGCAGCGTTGAAGATCGAAGCTATGAGCAGTTCTTC CSVEDRSYEQFF
TRBJ1-2 NA TRBV2 few TGTGCCAGCAGTCCTACGGGACGCCGAAACTATGGCTACACCTTC CASSPTGRRNYGYTF
TRBJ2-3 TRBD1 TRBV7-9 NA TGTGCCAGCAGCTTCTTCGGACAGGGGGCAACAGATACGCAGTATTTT CASSFFGQGATDTQYF
TRBJ2-2 NA TRBV6-2/TRBV6-3 few TGTGCCAGCAGACGCACCGGGGAGCTGTTTTTT CASRRTGELFF
TRBJ2-7 NA TRBV4-2 few TGTGCCAGCAGCCCAACGACAATGGGGGATTACGAGCAGTACTTC CASSPTTMGDYEQYF
TRBJ1-1 NA TRBV21-1 NA TGTGCCAGCAGCCCTCCAGGGACAAGGCCTCTGACGGAAAGGGCTTTCTTT CASSPPGTRPLTERAFF
TRBJ2-3 TRBD1 TRBV7-9 NA TGTGCCAGCAGCCGGGTGACAGGGATGGGCACAGATACGCAGTATTTT CASSRVTGMGTDTQYF
TRBJ2-1 NA TRBV6-5 NA TGTGCCAGCAGTGACGACCTGGACAATGAGCAGTTCTTC CASSDDLDNEQFF
TRBJ2-7 NA TRBV6-2/TRBV6-3 NA TGTGCCAGCTGTCTCATACTGGGTACCGAGCAGTACTTC CASCLILGTEQYF
TRBJ1-4 TRBD1 TRBV7-6 few TGTGCCAGCAGCTCCCCTTACAGGGGGCAGGGAGAAAAACTGTTTTTT CASSSPYRGQGEKLFF
TRBJ2-2 TRBD2 TRBV7-6 NA TGTGCCAGCTCGGGAGGCTCGAACACCGGGGAGCTGTTTTTT CASSGGSNTGELFF
TRBJ1-6 NA TRBV5-1 few TGCGCCAGCAGCCCCCACGGAGTTGACCTCCACTTT CASSPHGVDLHF
TRBJ2-1 NA TRBV20-1 NA TGCAGTGCTAAGACTACTCAGGCCTACAATGAGCAGTTCTTC CSAKTTQAYNEQFF
TRBJ2-1 TRBD2 TRBV7-2 once TGTGCCAGCAGCGGGCTAGCGGGAGGGCCCTACAATGAGCAGTTCTTC CASSGLAGGPYNEQFF